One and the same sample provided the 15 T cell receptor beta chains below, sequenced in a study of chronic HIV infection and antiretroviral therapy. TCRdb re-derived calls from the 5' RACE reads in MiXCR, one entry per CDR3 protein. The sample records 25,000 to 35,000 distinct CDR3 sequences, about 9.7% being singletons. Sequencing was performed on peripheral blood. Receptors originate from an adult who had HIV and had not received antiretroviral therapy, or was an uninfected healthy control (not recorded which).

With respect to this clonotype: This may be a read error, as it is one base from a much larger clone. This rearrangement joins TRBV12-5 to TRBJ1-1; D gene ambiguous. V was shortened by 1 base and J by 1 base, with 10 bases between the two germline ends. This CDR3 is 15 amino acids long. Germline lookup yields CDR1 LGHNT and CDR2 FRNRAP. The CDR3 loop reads CASGLEGKTNTEAFF. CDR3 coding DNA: TGTGCTAGTGGTTTGGAGGGTAAGACGAACACTGAAGCTTTCTTT.

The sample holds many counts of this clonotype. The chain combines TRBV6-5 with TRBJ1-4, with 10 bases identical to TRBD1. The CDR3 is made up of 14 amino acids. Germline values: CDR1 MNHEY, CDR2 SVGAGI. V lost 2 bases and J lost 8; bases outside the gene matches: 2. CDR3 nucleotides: TGTGCCAGCAGTTACCGGGACAGGGGCGAAAAACTGTTTTTT. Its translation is CASSYRDRGEKLFF.

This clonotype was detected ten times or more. CDR3 DNA: TGTGCCAGCACCACTAGCGGGGGGGATTACAATGAGCAGTTCTTC. This sequence encodes CASTTSGGDYNEQFF. The V call is TRBV12-3 or TRBV12-4, the J call TRBJ2-1; 13 nucleotides line up with TRBD2. The CDR3 has 15 amino acids. Germline trimming cut 7 bases from V and 4 bases from J; bases unmatched to any gene: 4.

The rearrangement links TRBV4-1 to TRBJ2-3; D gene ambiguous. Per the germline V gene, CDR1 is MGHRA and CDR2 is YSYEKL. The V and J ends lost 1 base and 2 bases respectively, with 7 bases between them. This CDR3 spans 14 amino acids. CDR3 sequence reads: CASSQGQATDTQYF. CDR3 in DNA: TGCGCCAGCAGCCAAGGGCAAGCCACAGATACGCAGTATTTT.

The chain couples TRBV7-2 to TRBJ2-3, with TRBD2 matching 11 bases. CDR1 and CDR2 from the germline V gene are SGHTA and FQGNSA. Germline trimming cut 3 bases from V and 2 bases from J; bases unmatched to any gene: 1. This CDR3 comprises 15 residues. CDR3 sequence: CASSLGLADTDTQYF. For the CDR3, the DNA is TGTGCCAGCAGCTTGGGACTAGCGGACACAGATACGCAGTATTTT.

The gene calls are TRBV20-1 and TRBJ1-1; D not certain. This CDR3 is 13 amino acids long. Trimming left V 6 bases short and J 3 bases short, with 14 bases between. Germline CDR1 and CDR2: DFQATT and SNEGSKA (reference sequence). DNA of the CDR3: TGCAGTGCACGCCACGAAGTGGACACTGAAGCTTTCTTT. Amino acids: CSARHEVDTEAFF.

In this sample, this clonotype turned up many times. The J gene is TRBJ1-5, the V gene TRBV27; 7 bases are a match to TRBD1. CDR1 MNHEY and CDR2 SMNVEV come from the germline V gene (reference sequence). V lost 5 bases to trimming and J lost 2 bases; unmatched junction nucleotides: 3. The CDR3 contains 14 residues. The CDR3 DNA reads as TGTGCCAGCAGTCGTGACAGGGGCAATCAGCCCCAGCATTTT. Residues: CASSRDRGNQPQHF.

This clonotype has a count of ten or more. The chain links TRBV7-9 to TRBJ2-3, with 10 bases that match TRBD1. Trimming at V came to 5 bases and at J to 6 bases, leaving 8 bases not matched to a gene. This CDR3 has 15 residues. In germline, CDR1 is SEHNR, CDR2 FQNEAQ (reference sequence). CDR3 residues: CASSPRDRGLDTQYF. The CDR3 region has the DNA TGTGCCAGCAGCCCCCGGGACAGGGGCCTGGATACGCAGTATTTT.

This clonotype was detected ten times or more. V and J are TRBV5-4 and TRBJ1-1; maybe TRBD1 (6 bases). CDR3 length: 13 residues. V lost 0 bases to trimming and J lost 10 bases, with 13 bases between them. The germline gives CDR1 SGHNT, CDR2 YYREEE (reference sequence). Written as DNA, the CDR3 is TGTGCCAGCAGCTTGGTCGGGGGCCGTGGAGCTTTCTTT. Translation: CASSLVGGRGAFF.

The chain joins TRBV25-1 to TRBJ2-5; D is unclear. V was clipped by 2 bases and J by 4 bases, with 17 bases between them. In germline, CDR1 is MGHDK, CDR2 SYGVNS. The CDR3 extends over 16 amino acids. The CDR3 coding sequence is TGTGCCAGCAGTGAAGCCCGGCTTTCCCTCGGAGAGACCCAGTACTTC. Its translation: CASSEARLSLGETQYF.

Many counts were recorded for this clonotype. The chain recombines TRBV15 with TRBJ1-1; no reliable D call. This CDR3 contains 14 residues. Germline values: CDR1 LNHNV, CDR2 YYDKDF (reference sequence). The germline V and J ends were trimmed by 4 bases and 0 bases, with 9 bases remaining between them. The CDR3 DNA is TGTGCCACCAGCACTGTGGGGATGAACACTGAAGCTTTCTTT. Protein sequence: CATSTVGMNTEAFF.

The CDR3 region is CASSQGTVHTEAFF. The CDR3 region has the DNA TGTGCCAGCAGCCAGGGGACCGTGCATACTGAAGCTTTCTTT. J is TRBJ1-1 and V is TRBV4-2; TRBD1 might be the D (5 bases). This CDR3 spans 14 amino acids. Trimming shortened V by 3 bases and J by 5 bases, and 13 bases separated the two germline ends. Looked up from germline, CDR1 is LGHNA and CDR2 is YNFKEQ.

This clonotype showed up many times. The CDR3 spells CSARGGTSNQPQHF. In nucleotides, the CDR3 is TGCAGTGCTAGAGGGGGGACCTCTAATCAGCCCCAGCATTTT. The chain recombines TRBV20-1 with TRBJ1-5; D might be TRBD1 (5 bases). Germline V gene sequence: CDR1 DFQATT, CDR2 SNEGSKA (reference sequence). V was cut by 1 base and J by 4 bases, with 11 bases left in between. This CDR3 is built from 14 residues.

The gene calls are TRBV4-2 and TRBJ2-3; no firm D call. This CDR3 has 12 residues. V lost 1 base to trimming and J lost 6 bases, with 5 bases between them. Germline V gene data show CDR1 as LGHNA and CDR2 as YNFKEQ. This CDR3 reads CASSQGYDTQYF. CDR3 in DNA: TGTGCCAGCAGCCAAGGGTATGATACGCAGTATTTT.

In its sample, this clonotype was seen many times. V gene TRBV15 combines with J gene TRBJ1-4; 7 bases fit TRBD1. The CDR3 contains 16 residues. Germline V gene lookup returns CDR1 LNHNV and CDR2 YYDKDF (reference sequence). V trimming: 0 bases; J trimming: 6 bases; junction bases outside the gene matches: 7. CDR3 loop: CATSRDYRGGDEKLFF. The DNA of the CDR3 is TGTGCCACCAGCAGAGACTACAGGGGAGGGGATGAAAAACTGTTTTTT.